This T cell receptor (beta chain) came from a study of Ad26.COV2.S vaccination and SARS-CoV-2 variants. The study's findings and limits: Comparable non-spike TCR breadth was observed in vaccine and placebo recipients.

Described treatment: around 19 received Ad26.COV2.S at low or high dose, single or two shots; several received placebo; per-sample allocation not given. It was on day 63 after the first vaccine or placebo injection that samples were taken. Deletions cut 6 bases from V and 3 bases from J, with 14 bases between. Germline CDR1 MNHEY, CDR2 SVGAGI. This CDR3 comprises 14 residues. Repertoires were generated with immunoSEQ multiplex PCR, while TCRdb's copy carries only in-frame clones and drops some. The sample has approximately 400,000 clones; 83% are singletons. With regard to this clone: Its antigen is unknown.

This TCR was sampled from a person between 18 and 60 years old who received the Ad26.COV2.S COVID-19 vaccine or a placebo. This specimen was peripheral blood, taken in a trial of Ad26.COV2.S vaccine versus placebo. The J gene is TRBJ1-1, the V gene TRBV6-5; tentative D call: TRBD1 (6 bases). CDR3 sequence reads: CASSRGWGDTEAFF. The CDR3 DNA follows: TGTGCCAGCAGCAGGGGCTGGGGGGACACTGAAGCTTTCTTT.